This TCR beta chain came from a study of blood T cell repertoires in COVID-19. The CDR3 has 13 amino acids. V lost 8 bases and J lost 4; bases outside the gene matches: 5. Germline-derived CDR1 and CDR2 are LNHNV and YYDKDF (reference sequence). The table came from immunoSEQ multiplex PCR; TCRdb's copy has only in-frame clones and leaves some out. The data show about 72,000 clones, with 86% seen just once and approximately 8.4% held by the top ten. This TCR came from a man aged 25-40 years with acute or convalescent COVID-19. The rearrangement links TRBV15 to TRBJ1-1; the match to TRBD1 covers 9 bases. The sequenced sample consisted of peripheral blood. CDR3 in amino acids: CATRDREATEAFF. The CDR3 bases are TGTGCCACCCGGGACAGGGAGGCCACTGAAGCTTTCTTT.